The 13 T cell receptor beta chains below were found in one sample sequenced in a study of T cell changes during pregnancy in multiple sclerosis (dated by TCRdb to between 2017 and 2020). The protocol used for the library was the immunoSEQ multiplex PCR assay. This is the immuneACCESS table as TCRdb keeps it, with only in-frame sequences that have V and J called. A part of the clones is gone; compared with another copy, unresolved V genes explain less than half, and the rest is unexplained. In this sample the table shows several thousand clones, about 90% of which occur a single time. Together, the top ten hold 10% of the sample. Sample: CD8+ T cells from peripheral blood mononuclear cells, taken in the first trimester of pregnancy. The receptors were gathered from a female donor in good health, enrolled as a control in a pregnancy study.

V usage is TRBV27 and J usage is TRBJ2-7, with unresolved D. The CDR3 runs 14 residues. The ends were cut back, 2 bases at V and 4 bases at J, with 12 bases in the middle. Germline CDR1 is MNHEY and CDR2 is SMNVEV (reference sequence). CDR3 sequence (DNA): TGTGCCAGCAGTTTAGGGCCCACTCGGTACGAGCAGTACTTC. Translation gives CASSLGPTRYEQYF.

V gene TRBV7-6 combines with J gene TRBJ2-7; TRBD2 matches 12 bases. V lost 1 base, J lost 0 bases, and 4 bases stayed unmatched. Germline V gives CDR1 SGHVS, CDR2 FNYEAQ. CDR3 size: 17 residues. The CDR3, as DNA: TGTGCCAGCAGCTTAGAAACACTAGCGGGGGGCTCCTACGAGCAGTACTTC. It codes for CASSLETLAGGSYEQYF.

The chain joins TRBV19 to TRBJ1-2, with 7 bases fitting TRBD1. The CDR3 length is 12 residues. CDR1 is LNHDA and CDR2 is SQIVND in the germline V gene (reference sequence). After removal of 6 bases from V and 4 bases from J, the junction contained 2 bases not matched to a gene. DNA for the CDR3: TGTGCCAGTAGAGGACAGGCCTATGGCTACACCTTC. This codes for CASRGQAYGYTF.

This chain connects TRBV28 to TRBJ2-7; 7 bases agree with TRBD1. V lost 5 bases, J lost 2 bases, and 3 bases stayed unmatched. Germline V gene sequence: CDR1 MDHEN, CDR2 SYDVKM. The CDR3 totals 13 residues. The CDR3 bases are TGTGCCAGCAGTACGGGACAGACCTACGAGCAGTACTTC. It specifies CASSTGQTYEQYF.

V usage is TRBV7-8 and J usage is TRBJ2-3, with TRBD2 identical over 10 bases. In germline, CDR1 is SGHVS, CDR2 FQNEAQ. V gave up 3 bases and J gave up 5 bases; unmatched junction bases: 8. The CDR3 has 16 residues. The CDR3 DNA reads TGTGCCAGCAGCTTGGGGAGGGCTAGCGGGGGAGATACGCAGTATTTT. As protein: CASSLGRASGGDTQYF.

The chain has TRBV10-1 and TRBJ2-3; TRBD2 aligns across 11 bases. The CDR3 spans 16 residues. Per germline, CDR1 WNHNN and CDR2 SYGVQD (reference sequence). The ends lost 3 bases at V and 4 bases at J; junction bases unmatched: 6. CDR3 DNA: TGCGCCAGCAGTGAAACACTAGCGGGGGCCGCAGATACGCAGTATTTT. As protein: CASSETLAGAADTQYF.

The CDR3 nucleotides read TGCGCCAGCAGCTTGGTAACGGGGTTGGAAGAGCAGTTCTTC. Protein sequence: CASSLVTGLEEQFF. This rearrangement joins TRBV5-1 to TRBJ2-1; perhaps TRBD2 as D (5 bases). This CDR3 is built from 14 residues. Germline CDR1 is SGHRS and CDR2 is YFSETQ. Deletions cut 0 bases from V and 10 bases from J, with 14 bases between.

The CDR3 loop reads CASRDRGLGYTF. The CDR3 nucleotides are TGCGCCAGCAGGGACAGGGGGCTAGGCTACACCTTC. The genes are TRBV4-1 and TRBJ1-2, with 11 bases lining up with TRBD1. The CDR3 is made up of 12 amino acids. The V segment lost 6 bases and the J segment 8 bases; nucleotides outside the gene matches: 2. Germline V gene lookup returns CDR1 MGHRA and CDR2 YSYEKL.

This rearrangement joins TRBV2 to TRBJ2-1; unclear D gene. This CDR3 is 17 amino acids long. Trimming removed 2 bases at V and 5 bases at J, with 19 bases between. In germline, CDR1 is SNHLY, CDR2 FYNNEI. The CDR3 loop is CASSEKDEAMKNNEQFF. The CDR3 DNA reads as TGTGCCAGCAGTGAAAAAGACGAGGCAATGAAAAACAATGAGCAGTTCTTC.

This clone was seen only once. The chain joins TRBV27 to TRBJ2-2; 11 bases are shared with TRBD2. Unmatched junction bases numbered 5, after V lost 4 bases and J lost 1 base. The CDR3 has 17 amino acids. Germline CDR1 MNHEY, CDR2 SMNVEV (reference sequence). This CDR3 reads CASSYSGRALNTGELFF. The DNA of the CDR3 is TGTGCCAGCAGTTATAGCGGGAGGGCCTTGAACACCGGGGAGCTGTTTTTT.

This clone was counted a few times. V usage is TRBV6-1 and J usage is TRBJ2-7, with 8 bases aligning to TRBD1. Germline CDR1 MNHNS, CDR2 SASEGT. The CDR3 loop spans 15 amino acids. V was clipped by 0 bases and J by 5 bases; unmatched bases: 6. CDR3 in DNA: TGTGCCAGCAGTGAAGCGACAGGGGAAGTGAACGAGCAGTACTTC. As protein: CASSEATGEVNEQYF.

The V and J genes are TRBV5-6 and TRBJ2-7; 7 nucleotides match TRBD1. Germline CDR1 is SGHDT and CDR2 is YYEEEE. V trimming: 2 bases; J trimming: 2 bases; junction bases outside the gene matches: 1. The CDR3 contains 13 residues. The CDR3 sequence is CASSFTGAYEQYF. Here the CDR3 DNA reads TGTGCCAGCAGCTTCACAGGGGCCTACGAGCAGTACTTC.

The chain employs TRBV25-1 and TRBJ2-6; TRBD1 matches at 8 bases. The germline CDR1 and CDR2 sequences are MGHDK and SYGVNS. V was pared by 5 bases and J by 4 bases, with 7 bases of the junction left unmatched. CDR3 size: 16 residues. The CDR3 is CASSRTGYYGANVLTF. As DNA, the CDR3 is TGTGCCAGCAGTCGGACAGGGTATTACGGGGCCAACGTCCTGACTTTC.